Ten or more counts support the clone carrying this T cell receptor beta chain. This sample is drawn from a study of spatial heterogeneity in lung cancer. CDR3 length equals 13 residues. V was shortened by 0 bases and J by 6 bases, with 11 bases between the two germline ends. Looked up from germline, CDR1 is DFQATT and CDR2 is SNEGSKA (reference sequence). The time point: sample taken at primary tumor resection. TCR cDNA molecules each carried a unique molecular identifier. MiXCR, applied by TCRdb to the 5' RACE reads, yields one record per CDR3 protein. The sample contains 25,000 or so distinct CDR3 sequences, 3% to 4% of which appear only once.

The V gene is TRBV20-1, the J gene TRBJ1-2, with unresolved D. The sample consisted of PBMCs, taken at surgery. The clonotype comes from a female donor with early-stage non-small cell lung cancer. The DNA for the CDR3 is TGCAGTGCTAGAGATTTGGCCGGGGATGGCTACACCTTC. This codes for CSARDLAGDGYTF.